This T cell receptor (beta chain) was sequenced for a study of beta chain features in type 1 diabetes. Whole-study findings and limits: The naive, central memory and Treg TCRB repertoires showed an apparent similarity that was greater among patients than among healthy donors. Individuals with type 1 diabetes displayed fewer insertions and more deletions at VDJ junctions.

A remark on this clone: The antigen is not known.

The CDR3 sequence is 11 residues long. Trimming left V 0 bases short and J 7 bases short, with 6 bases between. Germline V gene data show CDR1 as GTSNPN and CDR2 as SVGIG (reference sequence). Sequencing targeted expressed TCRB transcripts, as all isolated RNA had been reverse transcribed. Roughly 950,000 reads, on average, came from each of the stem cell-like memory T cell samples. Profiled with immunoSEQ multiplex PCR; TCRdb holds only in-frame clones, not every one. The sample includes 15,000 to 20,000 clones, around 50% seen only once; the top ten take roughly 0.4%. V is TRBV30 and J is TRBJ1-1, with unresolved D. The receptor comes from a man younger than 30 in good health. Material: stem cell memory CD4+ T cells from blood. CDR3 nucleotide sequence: TGTGCCTGGAGTGTACTAGGTGAAGCTTTCTTT. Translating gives CAWSVLGEAFF.